These 2 T cell receptor beta chains were sequenced from one sample in a study of blood T cell repertoires in COVID-19. Libraries were prepared by immunoSEQ multiplex PCR; TCRdb keeps only in-frame clonotypes and omits some of them. Of around 250,000 clones in the sample, approximately 89% were seen once. The sequenced material came from PBMCs or T cells enriched from blood (not recorded which). The receptor source for this set is a woman aged 35 to 49 who had been exposed to COVID-19.

The rearrangement links TRBV19 to TRBJ1-6, with no clear D. V dropped 4 bases and J dropped 2 bases, with 18 bases sitting between them. Germline assignment: CDR1 LNHDA and CDR2 SQIVND (reference sequence). The CDR3 length is 18 residues. CDR3 nucleotides: TGTGCCAGTAGTACTCCGACACTTTCAATGACCTATAATTCACCCCTCCACTTT. This sequence encodes CASSTPTLSMTYNSPLHF. Drawing the rest from reference TRBV19 and TRBJ1-6, the complete variable domain is DGGITQSPKYLFRKEGQNVTLSCEQNLNHDAMYWYRQDPGQGLRLIYYSQIVNDFQKGDIAEGYSVSREKKESFPLTVTSAQKNPTAFYLCASSTPTLSMTYNSPLHFGNGTRLTVT.

This chain links TRBV3-1 (or the pseudogene TRBV3-2) with TRBJ1-2; 8 bases align to TRBD1. V lost 4 bases and J lost 5; bases outside the gene matches: 3. The CDR3 has 13 amino acids. Germline V lookup: CDR1 LGHDT, CDR2 YNNKEL (reference sequence). The CDR3: CASSPTGVYGYTF. The CDR3 nucleotides are TGTGCCAGCAGCCCGACAGGGGTGTATGGCTACACCTTC.